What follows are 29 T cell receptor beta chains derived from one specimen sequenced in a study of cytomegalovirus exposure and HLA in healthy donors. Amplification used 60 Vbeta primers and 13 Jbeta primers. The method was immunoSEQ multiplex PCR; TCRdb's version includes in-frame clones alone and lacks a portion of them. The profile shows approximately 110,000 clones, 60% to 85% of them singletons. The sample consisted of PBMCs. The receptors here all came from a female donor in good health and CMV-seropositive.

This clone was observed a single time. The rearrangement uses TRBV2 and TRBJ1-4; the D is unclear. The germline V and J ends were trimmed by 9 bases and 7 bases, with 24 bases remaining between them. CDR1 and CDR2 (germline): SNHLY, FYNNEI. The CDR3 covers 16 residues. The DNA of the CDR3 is TGTGCCAGACCCTTTATATCTCGGAGAGGGAGTGAAAAACTGTTTTTT. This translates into CARPFISRRGSEKLFF.

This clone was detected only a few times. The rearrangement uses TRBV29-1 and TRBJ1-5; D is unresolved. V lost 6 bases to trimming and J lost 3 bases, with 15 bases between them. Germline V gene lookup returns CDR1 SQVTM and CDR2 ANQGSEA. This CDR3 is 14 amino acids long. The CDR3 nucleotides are TGCAGCGTGGCGGTCAGCGGCGACAATCAGCCCCAGCATTTT. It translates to CSVAVSGDNQPQHF.

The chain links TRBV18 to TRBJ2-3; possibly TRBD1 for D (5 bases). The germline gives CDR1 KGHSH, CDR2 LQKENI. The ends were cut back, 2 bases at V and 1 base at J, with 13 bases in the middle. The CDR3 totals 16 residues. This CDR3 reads CASSPMGRLGTDTQYF. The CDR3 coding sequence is TGTGCCAGCTCACCAATGGGGCGTTTAGGCACAGATACGCAGTATTTT.

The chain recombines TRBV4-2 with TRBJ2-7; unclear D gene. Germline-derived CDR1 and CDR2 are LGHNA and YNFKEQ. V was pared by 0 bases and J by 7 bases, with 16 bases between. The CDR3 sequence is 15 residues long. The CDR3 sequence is CASSQDLLRAGEQYF. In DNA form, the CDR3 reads TGTGCCAGCAGCCAAGATCTTTTGAGAGCTGGTGAGCAGTACTTC.

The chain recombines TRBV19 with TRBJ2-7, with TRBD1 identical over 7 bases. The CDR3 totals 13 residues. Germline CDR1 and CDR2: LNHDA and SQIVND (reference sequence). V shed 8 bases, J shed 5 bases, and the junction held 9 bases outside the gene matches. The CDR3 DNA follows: TGTGCCAGTTCCGACAGGGCACTCGACGAGCAGTACTTC. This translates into CASSDRALDEQYF.

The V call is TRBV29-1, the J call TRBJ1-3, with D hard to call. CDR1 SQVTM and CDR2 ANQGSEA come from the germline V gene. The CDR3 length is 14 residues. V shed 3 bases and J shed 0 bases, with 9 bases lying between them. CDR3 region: CSVDAVGSGNTIYF. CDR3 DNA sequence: TGCAGCGTTGATGCAGTTGGCTCTGGAAACACCATATATTTT.

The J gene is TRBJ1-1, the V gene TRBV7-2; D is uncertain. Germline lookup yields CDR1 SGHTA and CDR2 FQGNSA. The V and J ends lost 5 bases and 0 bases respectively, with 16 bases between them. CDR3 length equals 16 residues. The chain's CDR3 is CASSALPVQMNTEAFF. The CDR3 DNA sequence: TGTGCCAGCAGCGCCCTACCCGTTCAAATGAACACTGAAGCTTTCTTT.

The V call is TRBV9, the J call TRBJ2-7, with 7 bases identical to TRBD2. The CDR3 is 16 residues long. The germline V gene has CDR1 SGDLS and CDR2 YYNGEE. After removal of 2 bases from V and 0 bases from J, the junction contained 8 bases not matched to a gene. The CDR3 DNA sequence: TGTGCCAGCAGCGTGGGAGGGCGGGACGGCTCCTACGAGCAGTACTTC. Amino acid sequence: CASSVGGRDGSYEQYF. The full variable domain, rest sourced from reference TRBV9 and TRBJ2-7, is DSGVTQTPKHLITATGQRVTLRCSPRSGDLSVYWYQQSLDQGLQFLIQYYNGEERAKGNILERFSAQQFPDLHSELNLSSLELGDSALYFCASSVGGRDGSYEQYFGPGTRLTVT.

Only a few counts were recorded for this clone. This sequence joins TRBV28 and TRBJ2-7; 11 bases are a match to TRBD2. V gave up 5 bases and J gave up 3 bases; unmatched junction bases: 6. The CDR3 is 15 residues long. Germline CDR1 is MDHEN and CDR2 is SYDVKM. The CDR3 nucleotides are TGTGCCAGCAGTGATAGCGGGAGGGCCAGCTACGAGCAGTACTTC. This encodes CASSDSGRASYEQYF.

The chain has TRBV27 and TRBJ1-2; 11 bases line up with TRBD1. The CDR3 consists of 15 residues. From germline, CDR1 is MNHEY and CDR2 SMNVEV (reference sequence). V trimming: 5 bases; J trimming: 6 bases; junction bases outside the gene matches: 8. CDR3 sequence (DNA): TGTGCCAGCAGTCACGAGGACAGGGGGCATGATGGCTACACCTTC. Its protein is CASSHEDRGHDGYTF.

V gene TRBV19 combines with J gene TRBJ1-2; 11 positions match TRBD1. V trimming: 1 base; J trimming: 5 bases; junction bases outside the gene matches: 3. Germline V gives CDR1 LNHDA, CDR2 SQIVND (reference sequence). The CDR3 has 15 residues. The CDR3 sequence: CASSIVGTGGYGYTF. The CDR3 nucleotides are TGTGCCAGTAGTATAGTTGGGACAGGGGGATATGGCTACACCTTC.

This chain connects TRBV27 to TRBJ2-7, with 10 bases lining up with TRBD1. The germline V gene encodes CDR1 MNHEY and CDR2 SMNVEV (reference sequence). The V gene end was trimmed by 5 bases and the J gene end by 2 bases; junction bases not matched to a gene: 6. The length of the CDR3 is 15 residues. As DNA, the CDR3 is TGTGCCAGCAGTCAGACAGGGGGCAAAACCTACGAGCAGTACTTC. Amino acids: CASSQTGGKTYEQYF.

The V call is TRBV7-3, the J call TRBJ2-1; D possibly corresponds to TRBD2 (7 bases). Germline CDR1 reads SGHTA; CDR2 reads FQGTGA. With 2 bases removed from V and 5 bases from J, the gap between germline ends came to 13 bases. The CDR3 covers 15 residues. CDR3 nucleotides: TGTGCCAGCAGCTTAGGGCGGGGGCGAGACAATGAGCAGTTCTTC. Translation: CASSLGRGRDNEQFF. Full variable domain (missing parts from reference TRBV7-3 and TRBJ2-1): GAGVSQTPSNKVTEKGKYVELRCDPISGHTALYWYRQSLGQGPEFLIYFQGTGAADDSGLPNDRFFAVRPEGSVSTLKIQRTERGDSAVYLCASSLGRGRDNEQFFGPGTRLTVL.

The CDR3 DNA is TGTGCCAGCAGCTTCTCGAGCTACGAGCAGTACTTC. Translated: CASSFSSYEQYF. The genes are TRBV5-6 and TRBJ2-7, with D hard to call. The germline V gene has CDR1 SGHDT and CDR2 YYEEEE. The germline V and J ends were trimmed by 2 bases and 3 bases, with 6 bases remaining between them. The CDR3 has 12 residues. The variable domain in full, completed from reference TRBV5-6 and TRBJ2-7, reads DAGVTQSPTHLIKTRGQQVTLRCSPKSGHDTVSWYQQALGQGPQFIFQYYEEEERQRGNFPDRFSGHQFPNYSSELNVNALLLGDSALYLCASSFSSYEQYFGPGTRLTVT.

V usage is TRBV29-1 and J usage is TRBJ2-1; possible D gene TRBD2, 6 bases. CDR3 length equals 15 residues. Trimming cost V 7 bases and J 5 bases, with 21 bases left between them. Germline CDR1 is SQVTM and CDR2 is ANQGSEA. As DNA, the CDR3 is TGCAGCGCCGGGGGTCCCAGTCGAAGAGACAATGAGCAGTTCTTC. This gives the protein CSAGGPSRRDNEQFF.

Written as DNA, the CDR3 is TGTGCCAGCAGTTCAGGGTGGGGTGAAAAACTGTTTTTT. This gives the protein CASSSGWGEKLFF. The rearrangement joins TRBV2 to TRBJ1-4; D perhaps matches TRBD1 (5 bases). This CDR3 region has 13 residues. Germline loops: CDR1 SNHLY, CDR2 FYNNEI. The V gene lost 5 bases and the J gene lost 7 bases, with 11 bases spanning the gap.

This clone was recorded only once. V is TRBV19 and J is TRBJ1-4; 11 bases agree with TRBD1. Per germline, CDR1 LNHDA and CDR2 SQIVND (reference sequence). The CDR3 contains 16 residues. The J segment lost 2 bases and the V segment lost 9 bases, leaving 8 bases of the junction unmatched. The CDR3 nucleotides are TGTGCCAGCGGGACAGGGGGGATTGGTACTAATGAAAAACTGTTTTTT. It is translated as CASGTGGIGTNEKLFF.

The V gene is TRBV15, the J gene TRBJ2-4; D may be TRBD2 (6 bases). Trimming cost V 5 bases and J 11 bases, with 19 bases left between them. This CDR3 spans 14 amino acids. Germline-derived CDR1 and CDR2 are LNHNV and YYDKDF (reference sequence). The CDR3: CATSSTWGDRVQYF. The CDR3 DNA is TGTGCCACCAGCTCTACATGGGGGGACCGGGTTCAGTACTTC.

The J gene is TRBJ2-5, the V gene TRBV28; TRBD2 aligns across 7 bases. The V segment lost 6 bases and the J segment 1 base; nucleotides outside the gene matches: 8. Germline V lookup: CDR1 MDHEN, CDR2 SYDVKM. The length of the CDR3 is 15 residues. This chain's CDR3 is CASRLGGDPQETQYF. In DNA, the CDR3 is TGTGCCAGCAGACTGGGGGGGGACCCCCAAGAGACCCAGTACTTC.

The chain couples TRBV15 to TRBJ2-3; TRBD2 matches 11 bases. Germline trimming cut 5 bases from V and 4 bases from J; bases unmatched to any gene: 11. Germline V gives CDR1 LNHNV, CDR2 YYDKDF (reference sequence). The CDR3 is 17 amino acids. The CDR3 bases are TGTGCCACCAGCTCATCAGGCCTAGCGGGAGGAGCAGATACGCAGTATTTT. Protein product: CATSSSGLAGGADTQYF.

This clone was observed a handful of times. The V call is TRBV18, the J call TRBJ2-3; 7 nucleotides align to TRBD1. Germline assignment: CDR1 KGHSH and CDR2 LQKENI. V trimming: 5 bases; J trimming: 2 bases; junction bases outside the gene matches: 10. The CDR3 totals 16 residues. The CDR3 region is CASSSRQGRDTDTQYF. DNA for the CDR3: TGTGCCAGCTCATCAAGACAGGGCCGGGACACAGATACGCAGTATTTT.

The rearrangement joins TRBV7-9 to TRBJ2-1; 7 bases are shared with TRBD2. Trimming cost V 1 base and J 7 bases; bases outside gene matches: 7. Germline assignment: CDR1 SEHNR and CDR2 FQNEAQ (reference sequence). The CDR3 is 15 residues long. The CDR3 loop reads CASSLGAGPQNEQFF. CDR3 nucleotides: TGTGCCAGCAGCTTAGGAGCGGGACCCCAGAATGAGCAGTTCTTC.

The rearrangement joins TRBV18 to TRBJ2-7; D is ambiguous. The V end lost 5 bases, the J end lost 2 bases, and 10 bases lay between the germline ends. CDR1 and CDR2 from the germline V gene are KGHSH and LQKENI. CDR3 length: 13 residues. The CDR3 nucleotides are TGTGCCAGCTCAGCCACGGTAGCCTACGAGCAGTACTTC. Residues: CASSATVAYEQYF.

This CDR3 reads CASSPYETGHSGNTIYF. The DNA of the CDR3 is TGTGCCAGCTCACCATACGAGACAGGGCACTCTGGAAACACCATATATTTT. The rearrangement links TRBV18 to TRBJ1-3, with 7 nucleotides matching TRBD1. Germline assignment: CDR1 KGHSH and CDR2 LQKENI. V trimming: 2 bases; J trimming: 0 bases; junction bases outside the gene matches: 7. There are 17 residues in the CDR3.

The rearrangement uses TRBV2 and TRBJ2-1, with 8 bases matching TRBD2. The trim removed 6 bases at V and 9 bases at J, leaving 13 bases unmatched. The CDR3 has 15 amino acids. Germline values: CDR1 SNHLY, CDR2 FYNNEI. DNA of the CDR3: TGTGCCAGCAGCGGACCGCGGGGCGGGAGGTTTGAGCAGTTCTTC. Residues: CASSGPRGGRFEQFF.

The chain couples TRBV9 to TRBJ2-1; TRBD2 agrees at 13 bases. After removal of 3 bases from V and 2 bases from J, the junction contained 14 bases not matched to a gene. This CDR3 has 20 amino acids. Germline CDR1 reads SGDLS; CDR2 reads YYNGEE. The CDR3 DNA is TGTGCCAGCAGCGCGGGACCACCTACTAGCGGGAGGGCCACCTACAATGAGCAGTTCTTC. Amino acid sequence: CASSAGPPTSGRATYNEQFF.

CDR3 protein: CASTAQPNRVTDEQYF. The CDR3 DNA is TGTGCCAGCACCGCCCAACCCAACAGGGTCACCGACGAGCAGTACTTC. The genes are TRBV28 and TRBJ2-7; TRBD1 is a possible D gene (6 bases). Trimming removed 7 bases at V and 5 bases at J, with 24 bases between. The CDR3 has 16 amino acids. Germline V gene data show CDR1 as MDHEN and CDR2 as SYDVKM.

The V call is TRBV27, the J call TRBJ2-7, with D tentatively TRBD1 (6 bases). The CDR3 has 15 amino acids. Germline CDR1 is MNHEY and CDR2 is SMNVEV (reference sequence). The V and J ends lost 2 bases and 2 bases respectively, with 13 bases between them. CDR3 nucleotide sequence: TGTGCCAGCAGTTTACTGGGGGCAACTCCCTACGAGCAGTACTTC. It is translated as CASSLLGATPYEQYF.

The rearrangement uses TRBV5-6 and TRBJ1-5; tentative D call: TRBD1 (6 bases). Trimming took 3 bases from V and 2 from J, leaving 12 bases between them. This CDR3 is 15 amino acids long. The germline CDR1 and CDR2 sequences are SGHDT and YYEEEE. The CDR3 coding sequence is TGTGCCAGCAGCTCCCAGGGGTTAGGCAATCAGCCCCAGCATTTT. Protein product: CASSSQGLGNQPQHF.